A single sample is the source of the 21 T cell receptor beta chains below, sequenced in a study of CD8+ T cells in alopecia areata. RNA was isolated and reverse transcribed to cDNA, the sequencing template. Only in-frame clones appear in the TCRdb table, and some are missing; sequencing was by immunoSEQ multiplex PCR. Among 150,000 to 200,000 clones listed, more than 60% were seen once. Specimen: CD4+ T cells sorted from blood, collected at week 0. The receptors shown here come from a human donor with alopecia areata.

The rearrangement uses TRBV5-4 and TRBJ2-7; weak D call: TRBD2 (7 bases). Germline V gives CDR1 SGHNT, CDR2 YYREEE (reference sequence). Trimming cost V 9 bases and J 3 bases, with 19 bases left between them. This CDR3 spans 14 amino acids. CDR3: CATSSGGFGYEQYF. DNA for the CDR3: TGTGCCACCTCTTCGGGGGGCTTCGGCTACGAGCAGTACTTC.

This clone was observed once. This CDR3 is CASSLEGRRLGGYTF. CDR3 sequence (DNA): TGTGCCAGCAGCTTAGAGGGACGGCGCCTGGGAGGCTACACCTTC. The chain is built from TRBV7-3 and TRBJ1-2; a weak D match, TRBD1 (5 bases). This CDR3 is 15 amino acids long. Germline CDR1 and CDR2: SGHTA and FQGTGA. V lost 2 bases to trimming and J lost 8 bases, with 18 bases between them.

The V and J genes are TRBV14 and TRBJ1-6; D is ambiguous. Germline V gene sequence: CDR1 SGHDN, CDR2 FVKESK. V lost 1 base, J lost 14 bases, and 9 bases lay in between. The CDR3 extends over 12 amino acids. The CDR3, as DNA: TGTGCCAGCAGCCAAGTTCAAAGATCCCTCCACTTT. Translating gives CASSQVQRSLHF.

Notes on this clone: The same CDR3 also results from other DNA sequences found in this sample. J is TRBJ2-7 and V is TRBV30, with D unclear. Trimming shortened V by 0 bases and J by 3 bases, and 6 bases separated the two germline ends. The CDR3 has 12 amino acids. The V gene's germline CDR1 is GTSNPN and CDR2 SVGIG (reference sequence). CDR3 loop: CAWSVRYYEQYF. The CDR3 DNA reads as TGTGCCTGGAGTGTAAGATACTACGAGCAGTACTTC.

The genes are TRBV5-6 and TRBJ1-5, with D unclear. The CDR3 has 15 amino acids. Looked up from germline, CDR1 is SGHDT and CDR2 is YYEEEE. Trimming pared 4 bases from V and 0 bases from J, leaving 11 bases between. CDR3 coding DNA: TGTGCCAGCAGCGTGGACGGGTCTAGCAATCAGCCCCAGCATTTT. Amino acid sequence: CASSVDGSSNQPQHF.

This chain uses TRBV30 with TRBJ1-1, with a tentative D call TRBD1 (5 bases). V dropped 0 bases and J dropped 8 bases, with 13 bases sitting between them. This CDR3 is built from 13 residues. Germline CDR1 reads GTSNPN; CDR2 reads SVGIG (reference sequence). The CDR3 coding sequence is TGTGCCTGGAGTGTACGTCGGGGCGGCGAAGCTTTCTTT. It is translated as CAWSVRRGGEAFF.

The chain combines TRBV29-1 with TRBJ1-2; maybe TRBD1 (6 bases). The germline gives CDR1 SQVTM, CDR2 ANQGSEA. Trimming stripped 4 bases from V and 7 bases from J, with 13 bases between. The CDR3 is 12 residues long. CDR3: CSVGGSGVGYTF. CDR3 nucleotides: TGCAGCGTTGGGGGTTCAGGGGTTGGCTACACCTTC.

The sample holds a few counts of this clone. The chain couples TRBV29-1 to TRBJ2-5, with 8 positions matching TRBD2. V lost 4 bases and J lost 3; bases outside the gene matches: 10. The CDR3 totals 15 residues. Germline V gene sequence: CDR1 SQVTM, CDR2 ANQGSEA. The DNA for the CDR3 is TGCAGCGTTGTGGTACATAGCGGGGTTAAAGAGACCCAGTACTTC. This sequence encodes CSVVVHSGVKETQYF.

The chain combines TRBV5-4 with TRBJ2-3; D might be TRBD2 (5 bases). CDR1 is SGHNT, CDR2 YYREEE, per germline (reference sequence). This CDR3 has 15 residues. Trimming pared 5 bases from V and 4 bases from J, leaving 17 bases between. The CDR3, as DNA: TGTGCCAGCAGAAAGAGCGGCTTCGAATCAGATACGCAGTATTTT. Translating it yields CASRKSGFESDTQYF.

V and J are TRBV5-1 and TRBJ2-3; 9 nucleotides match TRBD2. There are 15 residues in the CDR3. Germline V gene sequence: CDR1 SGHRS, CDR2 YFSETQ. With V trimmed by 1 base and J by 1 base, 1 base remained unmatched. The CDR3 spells CASSLRTSGTDTQYF. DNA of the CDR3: TGCGCCAGCAGCTTGAGGACTAGCGGCACAGATACGCAGTATTTT.

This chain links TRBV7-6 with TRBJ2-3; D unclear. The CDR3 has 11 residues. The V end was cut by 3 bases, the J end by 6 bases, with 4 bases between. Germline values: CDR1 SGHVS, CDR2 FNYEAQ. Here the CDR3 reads CASSLHDTQYF. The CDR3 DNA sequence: TGTGCCAGCAGCTTGCACGATACGCAGTATTTT.

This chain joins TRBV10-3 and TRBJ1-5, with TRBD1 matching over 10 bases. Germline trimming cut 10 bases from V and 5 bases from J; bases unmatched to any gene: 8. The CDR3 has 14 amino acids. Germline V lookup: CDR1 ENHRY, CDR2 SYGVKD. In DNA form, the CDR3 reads TGTGCCACCTCGCGAGGGACAGGGGATCAGCCCCAGCATTTT. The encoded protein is CATSRGTGDQPQHF.

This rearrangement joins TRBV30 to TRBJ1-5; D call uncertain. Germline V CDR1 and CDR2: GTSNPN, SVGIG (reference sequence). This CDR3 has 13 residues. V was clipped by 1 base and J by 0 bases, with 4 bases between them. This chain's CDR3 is CAWSEYSNQPQHF. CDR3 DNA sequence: TGTGCCTGGAGTGAATATAGCAATCAGCCCCAGCATTTT.

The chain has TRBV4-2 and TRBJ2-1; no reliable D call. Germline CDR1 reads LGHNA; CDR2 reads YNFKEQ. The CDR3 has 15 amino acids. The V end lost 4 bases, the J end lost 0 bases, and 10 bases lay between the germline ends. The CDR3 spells CASSPLLSSYNEQFF. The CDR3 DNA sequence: TGTGCCAGCAGCCCTCTATTAAGCTCCTACAATGAGCAGTTCTTC.

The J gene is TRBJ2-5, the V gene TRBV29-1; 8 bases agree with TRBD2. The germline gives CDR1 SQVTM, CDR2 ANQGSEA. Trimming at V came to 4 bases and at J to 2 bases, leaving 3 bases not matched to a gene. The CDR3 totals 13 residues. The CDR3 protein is CSVGLAGQETQYF. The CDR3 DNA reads TGCAGCGTTGGGTTAGCGGGACAAGAGACCCAGTACTTC.

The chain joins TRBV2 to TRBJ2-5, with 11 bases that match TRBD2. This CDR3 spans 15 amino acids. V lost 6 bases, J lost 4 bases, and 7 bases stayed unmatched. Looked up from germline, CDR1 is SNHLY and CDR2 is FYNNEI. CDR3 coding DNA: TGTGCCAGCAGGTCCCTAGCGGGGGGTACAGAGACCCAGTACTTC. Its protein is CASRSLAGGTETQYF.

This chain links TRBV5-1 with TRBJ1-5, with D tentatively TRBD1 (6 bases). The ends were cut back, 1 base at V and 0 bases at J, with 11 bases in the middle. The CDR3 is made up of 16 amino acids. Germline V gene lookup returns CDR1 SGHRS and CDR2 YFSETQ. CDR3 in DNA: TGCGCCAGCAGCTTGTCAGGGGTTGGTAGCAATCAGCCCCAGCATTTT. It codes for CASSLSGVGSNQPQHF.

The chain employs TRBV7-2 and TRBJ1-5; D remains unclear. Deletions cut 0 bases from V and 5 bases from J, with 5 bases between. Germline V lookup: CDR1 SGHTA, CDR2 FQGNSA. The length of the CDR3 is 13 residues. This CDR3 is CASSLAGYQPQHF. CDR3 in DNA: TGTGCCAGCAGCTTAGCAGGGTATCAGCCCCAGCATTTT.

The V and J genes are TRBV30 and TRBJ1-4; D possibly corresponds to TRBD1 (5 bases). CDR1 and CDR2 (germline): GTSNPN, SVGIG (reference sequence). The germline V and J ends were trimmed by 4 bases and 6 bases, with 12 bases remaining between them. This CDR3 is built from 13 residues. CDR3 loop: CAWMGTGDEKLFF. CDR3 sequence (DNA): TGTGCCTGGATGGGCACGGGGGATGAAAAACTGTTTTTT.

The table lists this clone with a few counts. CDR3 region: CASSEYKGLIDEQFF. The CDR3 bases are TGTGCCAGCAGTGAATATAAGGGTCTTATCGATGAGCAGTTCTTC. The rearrangement uses TRBV25-1 and TRBJ2-1; D not certain. CDR1 is MGHDK and CDR2 is SYGVNS in the germline V gene. Trimming shortened V by 0 bases and J by 8 bases, and 14 bases separated the two germline ends. This CDR3 has 15 amino acids. The whole variable domain, filled in from reference TRBV25-1 and TRBJ2-1, reads EADIYQTPRYLVIGTGKKITLECSQTMGHDKMYWYQQDPGMELHLIHYSYGVNSTEKGDLSSESTVSRIRTEHFPLTLESARPSHTSQYLCASSEYKGLIDEQFFGPGTRLTVL.

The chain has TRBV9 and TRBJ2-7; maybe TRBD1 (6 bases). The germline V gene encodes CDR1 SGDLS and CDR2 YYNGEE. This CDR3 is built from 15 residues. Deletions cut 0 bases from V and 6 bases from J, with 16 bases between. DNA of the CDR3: TGTGCCAGCAGCGTAGGGAACAGGGTTAACAGCGAGCAGTACTTC. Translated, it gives CASSVGNRVNSEQYF.